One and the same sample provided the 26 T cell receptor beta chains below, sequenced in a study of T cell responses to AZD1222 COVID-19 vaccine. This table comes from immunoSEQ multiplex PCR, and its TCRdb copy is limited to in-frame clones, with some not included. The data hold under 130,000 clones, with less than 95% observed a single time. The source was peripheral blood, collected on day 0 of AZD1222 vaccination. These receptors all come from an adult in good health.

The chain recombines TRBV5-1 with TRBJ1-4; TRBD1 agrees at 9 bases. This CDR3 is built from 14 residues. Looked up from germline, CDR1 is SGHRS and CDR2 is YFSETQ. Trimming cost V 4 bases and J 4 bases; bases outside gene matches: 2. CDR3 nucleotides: TGCGCCAGCAGCGGGACAGGGAATAATGAAAAACTGTTTTTT. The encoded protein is CASSGTGNNEKLFF.

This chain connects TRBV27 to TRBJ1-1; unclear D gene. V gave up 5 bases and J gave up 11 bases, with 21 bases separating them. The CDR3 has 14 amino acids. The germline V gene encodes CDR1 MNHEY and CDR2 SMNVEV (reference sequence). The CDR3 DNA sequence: TGTGCCAGCAGTCTAGAACCCCGGGAAACGGGTGCTTTCTTT. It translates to CASSLEPRETGAFF.

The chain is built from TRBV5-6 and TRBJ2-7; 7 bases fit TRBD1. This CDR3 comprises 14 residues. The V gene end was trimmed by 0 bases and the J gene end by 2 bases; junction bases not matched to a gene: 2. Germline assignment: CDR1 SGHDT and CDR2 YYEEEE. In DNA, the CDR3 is TGTGCCAGCAGCTTGGGGACAGGTACCTACGAGCAGTACTTC. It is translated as CASSLGTGTYEQYF.

CDR3 in DNA: TGCGCCAGCAGTGATCAAGGCGGTTTGGTTAATTATTCCGGGTCCTACGAGCAGTACTTC. Encoded protein: CASSDQGGLVNYSGSYEQYF. J is TRBJ2-7 and V is TRBV10-1, with D unclear. Per the germline V gene, CDR1 is WNHNN and CDR2 is SYGVQD (reference sequence). V was shortened by 3 bases and J by 1 base, with 28 bases between the two germline ends. This CDR3 has 20 amino acids.

DNA of the CDR3: TGCGCCAGCAGCGAAGGGGGCACTGAAGCTTTCTTT. Residues: CASSEGGTEAFF. The chain has TRBV5-1 and TRBJ1-1; D is possibly TRBD1 (6 bases). V dropped 4 bases and J dropped 4 bases, with 8 bases sitting between them. Germline V gene data show CDR1 as SGHRS and CDR2 as YFSETQ. The CDR3 is 12 amino acids.

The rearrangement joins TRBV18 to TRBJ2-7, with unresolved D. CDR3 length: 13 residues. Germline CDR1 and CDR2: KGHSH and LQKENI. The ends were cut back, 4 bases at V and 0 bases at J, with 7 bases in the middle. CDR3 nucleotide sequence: TGTGCCAGCTCACGACCGAGCTCCTACGAGCAGTACTTC. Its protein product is CASSRPSSYEQYF.

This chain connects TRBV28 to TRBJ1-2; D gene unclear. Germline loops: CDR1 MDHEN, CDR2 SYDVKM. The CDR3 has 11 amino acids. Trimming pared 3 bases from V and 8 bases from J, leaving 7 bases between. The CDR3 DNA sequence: TGTGCCAGCAGTTTCCACGGGGGCTACACCTTC. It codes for CASSFHGGYTF.

The CDR3 DNA reads TGTGCCAGCAGCCGTCACAGGGAATCACCCCTCCACTTT. This translates into CASSRHRESPLHF. The chain employs TRBV27 and TRBJ1-6, with D tentatively TRBD1 (6 bases). This CDR3 has 13 amino acids. V was trimmed by 6 bases and J by 10 bases, leaving 13 bases between them. Germline-derived CDR1 and CDR2 are MNHEY and SMNVEV (reference sequence).

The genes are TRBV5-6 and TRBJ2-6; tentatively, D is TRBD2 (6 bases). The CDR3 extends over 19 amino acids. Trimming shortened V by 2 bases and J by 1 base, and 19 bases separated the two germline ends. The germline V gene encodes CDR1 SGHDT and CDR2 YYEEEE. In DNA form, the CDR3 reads TGTGCCAGCAGCTTAGGAGGGCAGACAATAGGGTCTGGGGCCAACGTCCTGACTTTC. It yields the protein CASSLGGQTIGSGANVLTF.

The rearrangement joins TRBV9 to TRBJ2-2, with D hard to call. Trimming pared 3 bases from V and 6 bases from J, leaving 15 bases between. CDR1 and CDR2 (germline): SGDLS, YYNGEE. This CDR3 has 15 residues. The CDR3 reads CASSAAPNWSGELFF. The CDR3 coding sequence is TGTGCCAGCAGCGCAGCGCCAAATTGGTCCGGGGAGCTGTTTTTT.

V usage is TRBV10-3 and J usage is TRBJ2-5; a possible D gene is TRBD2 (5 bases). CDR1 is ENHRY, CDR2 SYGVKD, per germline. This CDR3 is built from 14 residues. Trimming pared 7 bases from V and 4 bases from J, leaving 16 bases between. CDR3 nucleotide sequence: TGTGCCATCAAACCGCAGGCGGGCGGAGAGACCCAGTACTTC. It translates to CAIKPQAGGETQYF.

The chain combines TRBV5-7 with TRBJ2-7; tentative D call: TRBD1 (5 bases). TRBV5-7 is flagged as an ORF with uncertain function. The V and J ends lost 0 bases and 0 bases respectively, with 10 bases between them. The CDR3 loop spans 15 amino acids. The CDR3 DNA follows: TGTGCCAGCAGCTTGGAGGGGTTAAGCTCCTACGAGCAGTACTTC. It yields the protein CASSLEGLSSYEQYF.

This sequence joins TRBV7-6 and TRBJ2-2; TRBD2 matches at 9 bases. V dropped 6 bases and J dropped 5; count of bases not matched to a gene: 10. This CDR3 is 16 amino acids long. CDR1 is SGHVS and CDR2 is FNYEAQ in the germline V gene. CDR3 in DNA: TGTGCCAGCAGTCGAGACGCGGGGGGGCGGACCGGGGAGCTGTTTTTT. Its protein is CASSRDAGGRTGELFF.

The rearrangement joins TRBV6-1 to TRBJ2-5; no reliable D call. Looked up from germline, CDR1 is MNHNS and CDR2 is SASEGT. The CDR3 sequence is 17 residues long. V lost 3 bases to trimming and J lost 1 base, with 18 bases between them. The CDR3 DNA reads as TGTGCCAGCAGTGATGTACAGTTAGTCCCTTTCCAAGAGACCCAGTACTTC. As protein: CASSDVQLVPFQETQYF.

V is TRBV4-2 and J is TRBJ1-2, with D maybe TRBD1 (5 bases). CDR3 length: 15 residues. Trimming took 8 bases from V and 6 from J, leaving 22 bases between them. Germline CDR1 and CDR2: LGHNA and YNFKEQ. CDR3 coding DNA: TGTGCCAGCGGCATATCCCAGATCCCAGGGAATGGCTACACCTTC. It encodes CASGISQIPGNGYTF.

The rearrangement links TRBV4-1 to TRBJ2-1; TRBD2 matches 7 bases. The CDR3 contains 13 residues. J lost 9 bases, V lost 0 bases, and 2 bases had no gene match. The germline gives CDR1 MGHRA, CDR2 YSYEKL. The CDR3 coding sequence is TGCGCCAGCAGCCAAGAATGGGAGGGTGAGCAGTTCTTC. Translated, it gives CASSQEWEGEQFF.

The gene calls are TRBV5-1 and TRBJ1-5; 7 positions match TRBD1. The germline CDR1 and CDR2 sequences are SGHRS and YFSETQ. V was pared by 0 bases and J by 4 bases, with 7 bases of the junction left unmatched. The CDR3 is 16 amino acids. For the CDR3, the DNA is TGCGCCAGCAGCTTGGGGCCGACAGGGCTAAATCAGCCCCAGCATTTT. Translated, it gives CASSLGPTGLNQPQHF.

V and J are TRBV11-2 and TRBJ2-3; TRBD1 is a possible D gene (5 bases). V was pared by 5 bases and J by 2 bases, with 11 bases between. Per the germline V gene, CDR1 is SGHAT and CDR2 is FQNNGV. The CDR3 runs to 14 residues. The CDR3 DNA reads TGTGCCAGCAGCATAGGGGCCACCACAGATACGCAGTATTTT. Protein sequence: CASSIGATTDTQYF.

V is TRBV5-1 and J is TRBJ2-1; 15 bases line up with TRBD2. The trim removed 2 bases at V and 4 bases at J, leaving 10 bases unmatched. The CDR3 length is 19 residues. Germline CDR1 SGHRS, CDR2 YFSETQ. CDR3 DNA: TGCGCCAGCAGCTTATCCGGGACTAGCGGGGGGTATGCATACAATGAGCAGTTCTTC. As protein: CASSLSGTSGGYAYNEQFF.

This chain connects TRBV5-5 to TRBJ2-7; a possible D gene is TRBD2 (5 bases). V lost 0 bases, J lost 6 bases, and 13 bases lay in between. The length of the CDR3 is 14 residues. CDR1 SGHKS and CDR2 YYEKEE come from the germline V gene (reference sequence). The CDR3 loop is CASSLGVGSREQYF. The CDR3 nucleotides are TGTGCCAGCAGCTTGGGGGTGGGGAGCCGCGAGCAGTACTTC. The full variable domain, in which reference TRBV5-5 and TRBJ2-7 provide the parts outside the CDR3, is DAGVTQSPTHLIKTRGQQVTLRCSPISGHKSVSWYQQVLGQGPQFIFQYYEKEERGRGNFPDRFSARQFPNYSSELNVNALLLGDSALYLCASSLGVGSREQYFGPGTRLTVT.

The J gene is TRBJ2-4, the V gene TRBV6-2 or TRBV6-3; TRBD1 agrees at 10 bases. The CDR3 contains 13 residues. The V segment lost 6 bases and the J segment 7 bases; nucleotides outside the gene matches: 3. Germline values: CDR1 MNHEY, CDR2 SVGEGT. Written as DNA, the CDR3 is TGTGCCAGCAGCCCGGACAGGGGGAACATTCAGTACTTC. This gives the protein CASSPDRGNIQYF.

The CDR3 DNA sequence: TGCGCCAGCAGCTTCTCCATGAACACTGAAGCTTTCTTT. Translated, it gives CASSFSMNTEAFF. The gene calls are TRBV5-1 and TRBJ1-1; D remains ambiguous. Trimming left V 2 bases short and J 0 bases short, with 5 bases between. The CDR3 sequence is 13 residues long. Germline assignment: CDR1 SGHRS and CDR2 YFSETQ.

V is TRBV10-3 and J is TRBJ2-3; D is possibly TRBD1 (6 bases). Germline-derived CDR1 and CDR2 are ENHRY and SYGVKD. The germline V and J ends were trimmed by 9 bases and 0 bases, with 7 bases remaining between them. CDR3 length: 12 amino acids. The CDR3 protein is CAIQGSTDTQYF. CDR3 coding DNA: TGTGCCATACAGGGTAGCACAGATACGCAGTATTTT.

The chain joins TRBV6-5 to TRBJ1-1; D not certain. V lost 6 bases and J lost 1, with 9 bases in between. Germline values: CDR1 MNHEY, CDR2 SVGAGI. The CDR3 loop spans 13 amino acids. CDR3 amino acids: CASREARNTEAFF. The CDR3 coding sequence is TGTGCCAGCAGGGAGGCGAGGAACACTGAAGCTTTCTTT.

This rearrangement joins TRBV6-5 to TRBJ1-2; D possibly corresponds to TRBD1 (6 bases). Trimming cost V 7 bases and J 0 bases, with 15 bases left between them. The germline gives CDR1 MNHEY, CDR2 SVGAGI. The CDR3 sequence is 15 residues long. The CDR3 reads CASKLPRGPNYGYTF. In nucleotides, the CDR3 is TGTGCCAGCAAGCTCCCGCGGGGGCCTAACTATGGCTACACCTTC.

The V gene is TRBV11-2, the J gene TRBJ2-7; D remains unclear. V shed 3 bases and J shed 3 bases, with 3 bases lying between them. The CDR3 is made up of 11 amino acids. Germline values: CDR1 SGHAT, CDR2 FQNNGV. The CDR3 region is CASSLNYEQYF. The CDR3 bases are TGTGCCAGCAGCTTGAACTACGAGCAGTACTTC. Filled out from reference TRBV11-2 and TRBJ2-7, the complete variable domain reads EAGVAQSPRYKIIEKRQSVAFWCNPISGHATLYWYQQILGQGPKLLIQFQNNGVVDDSQLPKDRFSAERLKGVDSTLKIQPAKLEDSAVYLCASSLNYEQYFGPGTRLTVT.